This TCR beta chain derives from a study of T cell repertoires in cytomegalovirus infection. Study details: CMV epitopes used comprised recently identified HLA-C-restricted ones and well-studied HLA-B-restricted ones. In public TCR beta signatures, there were indications of both CMV infection and matching HLA type. Broader study findings: Across the ex vivo response, the dominant clonotypes were HLA-C-restricted CMV-specific TCR beta clonotypes. Accumulated public TCR beta family frequency recognized individuals carrying CMV together with the relevant HLA.

TCRdb fed the reads into MiXCR, producing one record per CDR3 protein. This sample has approximately 500,000 distinct CDR3 sequences, with around 35% found just once. Turning to this clonotype: Its antigen is still unknown.

Germline V CDR1 and CDR2: MNHEY, SVGEGT. The V gene lost 7 bases and the J gene lost 4 bases, with 12 bases spanning the gap. The CDR3 is 13 residues long. The TCR originated in a human donor in good health (CMV status not recorded). Some clones in this sample may be carry-over from other donors' samples. V and J are TRBV6-2 or TRBV6-3 and TRBJ2-3, with D unclear. The sequencing used cultured PBMCs, collected from culture after CMV antigen stimulation. The CDR3, as DNA: TGTGCCAGCACACGACAACTACCAGATACGCAGTATTTT. It is translated as CASTRQLPDTQYF.